Presented here are 27 T cell receptor beta chains from one specimen sequenced in a study of blood T cell repertoires in COVID-19 (dated by TCRdb to 2018 to 2020). Libraries were constructed by the immunoSEQ multiplex PCR assay. This immuneACCESS table, as held by TCRdb, lists in-frame sequences with V and J called but not all clones. Of the missing ones, under half trace to an unresolved V gene in checked studies; the others have no known cause. Counted in this sample were roughly 250,000 clones; roughly nine tenths of them appeared once. Approximately 7.5% of the sample is taken by the ten largest. The specimen was peripheral blood. These receptors were collected from a man aged 55 to 70 who had recovered from COVID-19.

The chain employs TRBV28 and TRBJ1-2; D uncertain. This CDR3 has 13 residues. With 4 bases removed from V and 8 bases from J, the gap between germline ends came to 14 bases. Germline V gene data show CDR1 as MDHEN and CDR2 as SYDVKM. The CDR3 here is CASSSPVLWGYTF. CDR3 nucleotides: TGTGCCAGCAGTTCTCCGGTTTTATGGGGCTACACCTTC.

This clone was counted only a few times. The rearrangement uses TRBV6-5 and TRBJ2-7; 9 bases match TRBD1. Germline V gene lookup returns CDR1 MNHEY and CDR2 SVGAGI. The trim removed 4 bases at V and 3 bases at J, leaving 10 bases unmatched. This CDR3 region has 16 residues. In DNA form, the CDR3 reads TGTGCCAGCAGTTCACCTACCGGGACAGGGTTCTACGAGCAGTACTTC. It encodes CASSSPTGTGFYEQYF.

This chain links TRBV7-2 with TRBJ1-5; D is ambiguous. The CDR3 length is 13 residues. Germline V lookup: CDR1 SGHTA, CDR2 FQGNSA. Trimming stripped 1 base from V and 5 bases from J, with 6 bases between. Here the CDR3 reads CASSLVVDQPQHF. The CDR3 nucleotides read TGTGCCAGCAGCTTAGTAGTAGATCAGCCCCAGCATTTT.

Notes on this clone: The same CDR3 also results from other DNA sequences found in this sample. V gene TRBV5-1 combines with J gene TRBJ2-5, with 13 bases that match TRBD2. This CDR3 comprises 16 residues. Germline V gene sequence: CDR1 SGHRS, CDR2 YFSETQ. The J segment lost 1 base and the V segment lost 0 bases, leaving 0 bases of the junction unmatched. CDR3 protein: CASSLGLAGGQETQYF. The CDR3, as DNA: TGCGCCAGCAGCTTGGGACTAGCGGGGGGCCAAGAGACCCAGTACTTC.

V and J are TRBV7-9 and TRBJ2-6; the D gene is possibly TRBD2 (5 bases). V was shortened by 5 bases and J by 2 bases, with 7 bases between the two germline ends. The CDR3 is 14 amino acids. From germline, CDR1 is SEHNR and CDR2 FQNEAQ (reference sequence). The CDR3 loop reads CASSRDTGANVLTF. DNA for the CDR3: TGTGCCAGCAGCCGGGATACTGGGGCCAACGTCCTGACTTTC.

Here the CDR3 DNA reads TGTGCCAGCAGCTGGGAGGCGGGGAGGAATTCACCCCTCCACTTT. Translated: CASSWEAGRNSPLHF. The chain links TRBV5-6 to TRBJ1-6; D not certain. This CDR3 region has 15 residues. Germline V lookup: CDR1 SGHDT, CDR2 YYEEEE. Between the trimmed V and J ends, which lost 3 bases and 7 bases, there was a span of 14 bases.

This clone was seen just once. Here the CDR3 reads CASSRRGQQNEKLFF. The CDR3, as DNA: TGTGCCAGCAGTCGCCGGGGACAGCAAAATGAAAAACTGTTTTTT. This sequence joins TRBV27 and TRBJ1-4; 7 bases map to TRBD1. This CDR3 comprises 15 residues. The junction had 8 bases not matched to a gene; V was cut back by 5 bases and J by 5 bases. CDR1 is MNHEY and CDR2 is SMNVEV in the germline V gene (reference sequence). Filled out from reference TRBV27 and TRBJ1-4, the complete variable domain reads EAQVTQNPRYLITVTGKKLTVTCSQNMNHEYMSWYRQDPGLGLRQIYYSMNVEVTDKGDVPEGYKVSRKEKRNFPLILESPSPNQTSLYFCASSRRGQQNEKLFFGSGTQLSVL.

V and J are TRBV5-1 and TRBJ1-4, with TRBD1 matching over 10 bases. The CDR3 has 16 amino acids. Unmatched junction bases numbered 9, after V lost 1 base and J lost 9 bases. Germline CDR1 reads SGHRS; CDR2 reads YFSETQ. DNA of the CDR3: TGCGCCAGCAGCTTGTCGACAGGGGGCGCCGGTAAAAAACTGTTTTTT. Its protein product is CASSLSTGGAGKKLFF. Looking up the rest from reference TRBV5-1 and TRBJ1-4 gives the full variable domain: KAGVTQTPRYLIKTRGQQVTLSCSPISGHRSVSWYQQTPGQGLQFLFEYFSETQRNKGNFPGRFSGRQFSNSRSEMNVSTLELGDSALYLCASSLSTGGAGKKLFFGSGTQLSVL.

The V and J genes are TRBV30 and TRBJ2-7; a possible D gene is TRBD2 (7 bases). CDR3 length: 15 residues. V shed 4 bases and J shed 2 bases, with 18 bases lying between them. Germline V gives CDR1 GTSNPN, CDR2 SVGIG (reference sequence). The CDR3, as DNA: TGTGCCTGGAATGGGGGGCGGGGGCCTACCTACGAGCAGTACTTC. Protein: CAWNGGRGPTYEQYF.

The chain joins TRBV5-1 to TRBJ2-1; the D gene is possibly TRBD2 (6 bases). The CDR3 covers 14 residues. V lost 3 bases and J 3 bases, leaving 10 bases between the germline ends. Germline assignment: CDR1 SGHRS and CDR2 YFSETQ. The CDR3 here is CASSSLTSYNEQFF. In DNA form, the CDR3 reads TGCGCCAGCAGCTCCCTGACTAGCTACAATGAGCAGTTCTTC.

The chain links TRBV6-4 to TRBJ1-5, with D hard to call. Germline V gene data show CDR1 as MRHNA and CDR2 as SNTAGT. There are 12 residues in the CDR3. V dropped 7 bases and J dropped 4 bases, with 8 bases sitting between them. CDR3 protein: CASTGLNQPQHF. The CDR3 nucleotides read TGTGCCAGCACTGGCTTAAATCAGCCCCAGCATTTT.

This clone has only a few counts. The CDR3 sequence: CASSQASGGYTGELFF. The CDR3 nucleotides are TGTGCCAGCAGCCAAGCTAGCGGGGGATACACCGGGGAGCTGTTTTTT. This chain joins TRBV3-1 (or the pseudogene TRBV3-2) and TRBJ2-2; 10 bases align to TRBD2. CDR3 length equals 16 residues. V shed 1 base, J shed 3 bases, and the junction held 2 bases outside the gene matches. The germline CDR1 and CDR2 sequences are LGHDT and YNNKEL (reference sequence).

The chain is built from TRBV11-2 and TRBJ2-1; 14 nucleotides line up with TRBD2. Germline V gives CDR1 SGHAT, CDR2 FQNNGV. Trimming at V came to 4 bases and at J to 5 bases, leaving 7 bases not matched to a gene. The CDR3 consists of 17 residues. The CDR3 DNA reads TGTGCCAGCAGCTCCAGACTAGCGGGGGGGCCCCACAATGAGCAGTTCTTC. It is translated as CASSSRLAGGPHNEQFF.

The rearrangement joins TRBV9 to TRBJ2-7, with no clear D. V was cut by 0 bases and J by 4 bases, with 8 bases left in between. The germline gives CDR1 SGDLS, CDR2 YYNGEE. CDR3 size: 13 residues. The CDR3 sequence is CASSVGASYEQYF. In DNA, the CDR3 is TGTGCCAGCAGCGTAGGTGCGTCATACGAGCAGTACTTC.

The chain links TRBV6-2 or TRBV6-3 to TRBJ2-1; 7 bases fit TRBD1. Germline trimming cut 6 bases from V and 7 bases from J; bases unmatched to any gene: 9. The CDR3 totals 14 residues. Germline CDR1 is MNHEY and CDR2 is SVGEGT. CDR3 residues: CASSLNRGWNEQFF. In DNA form, the CDR3 reads TGTGCCAGCAGCTTGAACAGGGGTTGGAATGAGCAGTTCTTC.

The V call is TRBV25-1, the J call TRBJ2-3; 11 bases line up with TRBD2. Germline V CDR1 and CDR2: MGHDK, SYGVNS. The CDR3 totals 16 residues. J gave up 5 bases and V 1 base, and 5 bases lay outside the gene matches. Written as DNA, the CDR3 is TGTGCCAGCAGTGAATTGGTAGCGGGGGGGGTAGATACGCAGTATTTT. Its protein product is CASSELVAGGVDTQYF.

V gene TRBV27 combines with J gene TRBJ1-1; no clear D gene. Trimming took off 5 bases at V and 4 bases at J, with 17 bases between the two ends. CDR1 is MNHEY, CDR2 SMNVEV, per germline (reference sequence). The CDR3 runs 15 residues. The CDR3 DNA reads TGTGCCAGCAGTCCAGCGGGCGCAGGAGGCACTGAAGCTTTCTTT. Its translation is CASSPAGAGGTEAFF.

The chain joins TRBV6-5 to TRBJ1-2, with 7 bases that match TRBD1. Per germline, CDR1 MNHEY and CDR2 SVGAGI. There are 13 residues in the CDR3. Germline trimming cut 4 bases from V and 6 bases from J; bases unmatched to any gene: 5. In DNA form, the CDR3 reads TGTGCCAGCAGTTTACAGGGGAGGCATGGCTACACCTTC. Translation: CASSLQGRHGYTF.

This clone occurred once. The CDR3 sequence: CAISGQGSYEQYV. The DNA for the CDR3 is TGTGCCATCAGTGGACAGGGTTCCTACGAGCAGTACGTC. The rearrangement uses TRBV10-3 and TRBJ2-7; 7 bases map to TRBD1. V trimming: 4 bases; J trimming: 1 base; junction bases outside the gene matches: 1. Germline values: CDR1 ENHRY, CDR2 SYGVKD. The CDR3 has 13 amino acids.

The sample holds one count of this clone. The chain couples TRBV7-9 to TRBJ2-7, with D perhaps matching TRBD2 (6 bases). The V gene's germline CDR1 is SEHNR and CDR2 FQNEAQ (reference sequence). The CDR3 length is 16 residues. Trimming stripped 1 base from V and 1 base from J, with 14 bases between. The CDR3 region is CASSLVVARESYEQYF. The CDR3 nucleotides are TGTGCCAGCAGCTTAGTGGTGGCTCGGGAGTCCTACGAGCAGTACTTC.

The chain combines TRBV6-5 with TRBJ1-3; possibly TRBD1 for D (5 bases). Trimming left V 0 bases short and J 2 bases short, with 8 bases between. The germline V gene encodes CDR1 MNHEY and CDR2 SVGAGI. The CDR3 length is 15 residues. The CDR3 DNA is TGTGCCAGCAGTTACTCGGGGGGGGCTGGAAACACCATATATTTT. Its protein is CASSYSGGAGNTIYF.

The rearrangement links TRBV9 to TRBJ2-5; 8 bases fit TRBD1. The V and J ends lost 0 bases and 5 bases, in that order; junction bases with no gene match: 18. The CDR3 is 19 residues long. CDR1 and CDR2 (germline): SGDLS, YYNGEE. This chain's CDR3 is CASSVGERLTGEKPETQYF. As DNA, the CDR3 is TGTGCCAGCAGCGTAGGGGAGAGGCTGACAGGGGAGAAGCCTGAGACCCAGTACTTC.

The rearrangement joins TRBV15 to TRBJ2-7, with 7 bases that match TRBD1. V shed 0 bases and J 3 bases; nucleotides not matched to a gene: 5. CDR3 length: 15 residues. Germline assignment: CDR1 LNHNV and CDR2 YYDKDF (reference sequence). The CDR3: CATSRDRTGDYEQYV. Written as DNA, the CDR3 is TGTGCCACCAGCAGAGATCGTACAGGGGACTACGAGCAGTACGTC.

The V and J genes are TRBV7-6 and TRBJ2-3, with 14 positions matching TRBD2. The ends lost 3 bases at V and 4 bases at J; junction bases unmatched: 6. Germline V gene data show CDR1 as SGHVS and CDR2 as FNYEAQ. This CDR3 region has 17 residues. CDR3 nucleotides: TGTGCCAGCAGCTTGAGACTAGCGGGGGGGCCGCCAGATACGCAGTATTTT. Protein sequence: CASSLRLAGGPPDTQYF.

The chain has TRBV19 and TRBJ1-3; no clear D gene. The germline V and J ends were trimmed by 4 bases and 8 bases, with 21 bases remaining between them. The CDR3 is 16 amino acids. Looked up from germline, CDR1 is LNHDA and CDR2 is SQIVND (reference sequence). The CDR3 DNA sequence: TGTGCCAGTAGTACCACTGGTGGGCGTCAAAGGTACACCATATATTTT. This translates into CASSTTGGRQRYTIYF. Variable domain in full (rest from reference TRBV19 and TRBJ1-3): DGGITQSPKYLFRKEGQNVTLSCEQNLNHDAMYWYRQDPGQGLRLIYYSQIVNDFQKGDIAEGYSVSREKKESFPLTVTSAQKNPTAFYLCASSTTGGRQRYTIYFGEGSWLTVV.

The genes are TRBV9 and TRBJ2-5; tentative D call: TRBD2 (6 bases). Per germline, CDR1 SGDLS and CDR2 YYNGEE. The CDR3 is 16 residues long. Trimming left V 4 bases short and J 5 bases short, with 21 bases between. This CDR3 reads CASSPLSGPDGETQYF. CDR3 in DNA: TGTGCCAGCAGCCCCCTAAGCGGGCCGGACGGGGAGACCCAGTACTTC.

This rearrangement joins TRBV11-2 to TRBJ1-3; 10 bases are shared with TRBD1. V dropped 5 bases and J dropped 4; count of bases not matched to a gene: 5. CDR1 and CDR2 (germline): SGHAT, FQNNGV. This CDR3 region has 15 residues. Here the CDR3 DNA reads TGTGCCAGCAGCCTGGGACAGGGGACCGGAAACACCATATATTTT. Protein product: CASSLGQGTGNTIYF.